A single TCR beta chain is shown here with its context. CDR1 and CDR2 (germline): MDHEN, SYDVKM. V shed 10 bases and J shed 2 bases, with 21 bases lying between them. The CDR3 consists of 15 residues. This entry comes from a study of shared clonotypes between healthy human individuals. This was a deep-level run. For each subset, genomic DNA was distributed in equal portions over several immunoSEQ plates. Libraries were prepared by immunoSEQ multiplex PCR; TCRdb keeps only in-frame clonotypes and omits some of them. The table has around 500,000 clones, 76% seen once. This chain connects TRBV28 to TRBJ2-7, with D tentatively TRBD2 (5 bases). The TCR originated in a middle-aged woman in good health. Some clones in this sample may be carry-over from other donors' samples. Sequenced sample: PBMCs. CDR3 amino acids: CATRTLDAGPYEQYF. CDR3 DNA sequence: TGTGCCACCCGTACGCTAGACGCGGGCCCCTACGAGCAGTACTTC. Together with reference TRBV28 and TRBJ2-7, the CDR3 gives the full variable domain: DVKVTQSSRYLVKRTGEKVFLECVQDMDHENMFWYRQDPGLGLRLIYFSYDVKMKEKGDIPEGYSVSREKKERFSLILESASTNQTSMYLCATRTLDAGPYEQYFGPGTRLTVT.